The present T cell receptor beta chain was sequenced within a study of cytomegalovirus exposure and HLA in healthy donors. PCR was performed using 60 Vbeta and 13 Jbeta primers. Sequencing used immunoSEQ multiplex PCR; TCRdb keeps in-frame clones, though not all of them. The table lists over 110,000 clones, roughly 77% of them singletons, with 3% to 3.5% in the top ten. Notes on this clone: The target antigen is unknown.

Study-wide points: An ancestry cluster, one associated with Asian ancestry, reportedly showed fewer N-insertions than the approximately 670-donor mean in a later analysis. TCR beta chain V- and J-gene trimming was linked, in a later analysis, to a missense variant in DCLRE1C. Later analysis suggested links between common viral pathogens and several top significant clusters. A prior analysis recorded that most TCR beta V segments were productive about 87% or about 30% of the time.

The TCR comes from a female donor in good health and CMV-seronegative. The specimen was PBMCs.

CDR3 region: CASNPQTGLYGYTF. DNA of the CDR3: TGTGCCAGTAACCCCCAAACAGGGCTCTATGGCTACACCTTC. The chain employs TRBV19 and TRBJ1-2; D may be TRBD1 (6 bases). The CDR3 runs to 14 residues. In germline, CDR1 is LNHDA, CDR2 SQIVND (reference sequence). The V end was cut by 7 bases, the J end by 4 bases, with 16 bases between. Complete variable domain (other parts from reference TRBV19 and TRBJ1-2): DGGITQSPKYLFRKEGQNVTLSCEQNLNHDAMYWYRQDPGQGLRLIYYSQIVNDFQKGDIAEGYSVSREKKESFPLTVTSAQKNPTAFYLCASNPQTGLYGYTFGSGTRLTVV.